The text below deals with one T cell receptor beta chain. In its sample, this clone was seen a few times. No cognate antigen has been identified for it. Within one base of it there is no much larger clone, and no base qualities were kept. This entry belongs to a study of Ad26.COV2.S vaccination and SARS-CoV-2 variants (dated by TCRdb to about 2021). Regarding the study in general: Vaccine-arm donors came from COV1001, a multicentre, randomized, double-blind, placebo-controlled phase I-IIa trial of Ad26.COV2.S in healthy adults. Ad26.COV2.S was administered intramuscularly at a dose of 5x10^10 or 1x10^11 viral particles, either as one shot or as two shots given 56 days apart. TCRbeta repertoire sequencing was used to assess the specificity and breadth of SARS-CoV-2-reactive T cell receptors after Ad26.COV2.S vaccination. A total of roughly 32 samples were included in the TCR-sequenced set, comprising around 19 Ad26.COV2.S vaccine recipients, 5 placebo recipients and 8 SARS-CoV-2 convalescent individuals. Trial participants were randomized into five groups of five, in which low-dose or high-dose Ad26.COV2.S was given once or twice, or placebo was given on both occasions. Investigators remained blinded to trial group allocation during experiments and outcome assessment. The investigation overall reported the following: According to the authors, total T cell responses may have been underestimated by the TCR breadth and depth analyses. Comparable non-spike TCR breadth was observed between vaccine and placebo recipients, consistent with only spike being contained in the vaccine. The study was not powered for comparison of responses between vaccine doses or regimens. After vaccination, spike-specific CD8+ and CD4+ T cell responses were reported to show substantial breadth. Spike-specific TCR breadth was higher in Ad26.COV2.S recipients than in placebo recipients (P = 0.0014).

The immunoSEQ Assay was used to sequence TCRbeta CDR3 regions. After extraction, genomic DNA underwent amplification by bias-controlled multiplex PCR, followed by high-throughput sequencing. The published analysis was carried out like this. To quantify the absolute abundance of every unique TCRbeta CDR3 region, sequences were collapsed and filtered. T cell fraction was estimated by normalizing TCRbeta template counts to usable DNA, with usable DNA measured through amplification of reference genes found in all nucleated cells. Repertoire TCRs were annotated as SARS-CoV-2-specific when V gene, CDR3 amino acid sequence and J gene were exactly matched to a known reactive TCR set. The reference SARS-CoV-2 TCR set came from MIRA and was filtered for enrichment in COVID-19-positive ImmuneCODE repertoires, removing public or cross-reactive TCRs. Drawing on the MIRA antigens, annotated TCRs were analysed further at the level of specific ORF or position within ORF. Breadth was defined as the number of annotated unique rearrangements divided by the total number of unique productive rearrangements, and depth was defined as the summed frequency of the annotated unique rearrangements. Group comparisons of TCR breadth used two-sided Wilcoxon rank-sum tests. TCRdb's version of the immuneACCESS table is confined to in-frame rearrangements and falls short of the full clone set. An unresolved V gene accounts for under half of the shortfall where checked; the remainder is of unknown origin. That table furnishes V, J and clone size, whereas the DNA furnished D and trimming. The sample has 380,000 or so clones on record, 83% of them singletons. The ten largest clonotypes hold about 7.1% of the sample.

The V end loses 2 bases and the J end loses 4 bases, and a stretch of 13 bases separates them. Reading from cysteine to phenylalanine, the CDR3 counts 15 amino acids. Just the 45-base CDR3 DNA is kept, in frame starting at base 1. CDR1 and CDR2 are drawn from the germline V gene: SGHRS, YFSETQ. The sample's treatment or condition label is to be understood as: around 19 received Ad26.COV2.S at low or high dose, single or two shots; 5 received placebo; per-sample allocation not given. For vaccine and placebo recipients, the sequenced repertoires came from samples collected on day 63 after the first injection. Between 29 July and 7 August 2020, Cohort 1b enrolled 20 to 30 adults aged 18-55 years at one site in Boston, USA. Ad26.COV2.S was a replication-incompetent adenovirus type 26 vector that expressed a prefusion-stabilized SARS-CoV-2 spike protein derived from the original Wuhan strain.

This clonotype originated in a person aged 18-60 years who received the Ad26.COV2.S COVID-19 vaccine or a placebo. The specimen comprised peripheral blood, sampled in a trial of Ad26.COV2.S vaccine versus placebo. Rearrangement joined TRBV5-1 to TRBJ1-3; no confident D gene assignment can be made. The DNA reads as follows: TGCGCCAGCAGCTTAGACGGACCCCGAGGAAACACCATATATTTT. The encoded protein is CASSLDGPRGNTIYF.